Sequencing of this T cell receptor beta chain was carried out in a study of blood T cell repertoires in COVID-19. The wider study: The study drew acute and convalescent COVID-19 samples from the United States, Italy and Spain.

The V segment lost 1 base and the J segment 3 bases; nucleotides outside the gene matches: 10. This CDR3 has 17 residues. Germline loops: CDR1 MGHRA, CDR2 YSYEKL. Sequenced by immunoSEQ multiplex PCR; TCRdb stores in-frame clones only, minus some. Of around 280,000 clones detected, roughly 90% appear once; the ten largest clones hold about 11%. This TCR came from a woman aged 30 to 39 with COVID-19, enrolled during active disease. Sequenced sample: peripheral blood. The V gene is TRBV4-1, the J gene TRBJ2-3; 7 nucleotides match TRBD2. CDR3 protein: CASSQVGREKATDTQYF. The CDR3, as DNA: TGCGCCAGCAGCCAAGTGGGGCGGGAGAAGGCGACAGATACGCAGTATTTT.